One TCR beta chain is described in this entry. An end of the junction differs from the germline gene, which may be a read error. A sample-barcoded 5' primer and a J-beta primer mix were used in a second PCR of roughly 7 to 11 cycles. Each cDNA molecule, via a template-switch adaptor with 12 random nucleotides, was tagged. From the 5' RACE reads, TCRdb called clonotypes with MiXCR, one entry per CDR3 protein. The data show 700,000 or so distinct CDR3 sequences, around 43% seen once. The entry originates in a study of blood T cells in healthy people across ages. CDR3 size: 14 residues. From germline, CDR1 is MNHEY and CDR2 SMNVEV (reference sequence).

The rearrangement joins TRBV27 to TRBJ1-4, with TRBD1 matching over 8 bases. This receptor was taken from a man of 80 years or more in good health. Sequencing was performed on blood. The CDR3 spells CASSSRGLNERLFF. CDR3 nucleotide sequence: TGTGCCAGCAGTTCCAGGGGGCTTAATGAAAGACTGTTTTTT.